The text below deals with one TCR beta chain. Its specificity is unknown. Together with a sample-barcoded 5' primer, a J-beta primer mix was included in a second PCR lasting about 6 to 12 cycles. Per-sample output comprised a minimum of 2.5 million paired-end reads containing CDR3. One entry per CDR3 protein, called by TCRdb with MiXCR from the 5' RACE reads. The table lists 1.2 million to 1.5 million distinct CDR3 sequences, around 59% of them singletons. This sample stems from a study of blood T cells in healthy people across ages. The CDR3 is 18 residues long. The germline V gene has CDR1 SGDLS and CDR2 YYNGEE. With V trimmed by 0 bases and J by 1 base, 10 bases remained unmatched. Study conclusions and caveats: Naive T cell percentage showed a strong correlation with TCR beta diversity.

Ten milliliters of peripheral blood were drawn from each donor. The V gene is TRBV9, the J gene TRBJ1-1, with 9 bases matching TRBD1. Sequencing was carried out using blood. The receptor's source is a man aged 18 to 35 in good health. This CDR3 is CASSVAHRTGVENTEAFF. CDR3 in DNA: TGTGCCAGCAGCGTAGCTCATCGGACAGGGGTTGAGAACACTGAAGCTTTCTTT.